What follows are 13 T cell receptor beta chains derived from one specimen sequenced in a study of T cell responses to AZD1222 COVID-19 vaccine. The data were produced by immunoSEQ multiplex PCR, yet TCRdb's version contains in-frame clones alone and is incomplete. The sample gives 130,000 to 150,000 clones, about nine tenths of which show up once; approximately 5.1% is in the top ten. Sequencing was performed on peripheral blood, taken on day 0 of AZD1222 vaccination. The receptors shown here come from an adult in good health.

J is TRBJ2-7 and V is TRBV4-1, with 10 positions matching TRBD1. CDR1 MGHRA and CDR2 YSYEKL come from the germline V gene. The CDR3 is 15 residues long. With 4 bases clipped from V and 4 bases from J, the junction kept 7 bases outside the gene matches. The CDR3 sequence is CASSPADRGSYEQYF. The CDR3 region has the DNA TGCGCCAGCAGCCCAGCGGACAGGGGGTCTTACGAGCAGTACTTC.

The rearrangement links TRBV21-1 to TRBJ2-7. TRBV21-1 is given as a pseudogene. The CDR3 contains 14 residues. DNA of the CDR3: TGTGCCAGCAGCCAGACCTACGCGATCTACGAGCAGTACTTC. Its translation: CASSQTYAIYEQYF.

CDR3 in amino acids: CASSLVGAGPQGREQFF. The CDR3 coding sequence is TGTGCCAGCAGCCTCGTAGGGGCGGGACCCCAAGGCCGTGAGCAGTTCTTC. V and J are TRBV28 and TRBJ2-1; maybe TRBD2 (6 bases). In germline, CDR1 is MDHEN, CDR2 SYDVKM. This CDR3 has 17 amino acids. Trimming took 6 bases from V and 9 from J, leaving 27 bases between them.

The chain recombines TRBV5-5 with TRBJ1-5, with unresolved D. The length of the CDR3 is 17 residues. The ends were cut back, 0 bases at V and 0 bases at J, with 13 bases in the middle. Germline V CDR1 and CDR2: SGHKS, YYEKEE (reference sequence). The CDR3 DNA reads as TGTGCCAGCAGCTTGGGGGTACAGCGTTATAGCAATCAGCCCCAGCATTTT. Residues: CASSLGVQRYSNQPQHF.

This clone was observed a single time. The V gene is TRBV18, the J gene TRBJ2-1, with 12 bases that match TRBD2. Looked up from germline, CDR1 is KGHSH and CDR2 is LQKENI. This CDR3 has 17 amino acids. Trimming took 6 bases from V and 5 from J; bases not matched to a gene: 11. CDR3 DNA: TGTGCCAGCTCGTACCGACTAGCGGGAGAAATTAACAATGAGCAGTTCTTC. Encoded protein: CASSYRLAGEINNEQFF.

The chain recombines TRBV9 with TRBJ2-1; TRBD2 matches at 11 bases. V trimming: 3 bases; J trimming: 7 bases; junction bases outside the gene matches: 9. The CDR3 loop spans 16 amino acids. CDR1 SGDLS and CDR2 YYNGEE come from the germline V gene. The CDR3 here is CASSAATSGRRNEQFF. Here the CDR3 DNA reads TGTGCCAGCAGCGCCGCCACTAGCGGGAGACGGAATGAGCAGTTCTTC.

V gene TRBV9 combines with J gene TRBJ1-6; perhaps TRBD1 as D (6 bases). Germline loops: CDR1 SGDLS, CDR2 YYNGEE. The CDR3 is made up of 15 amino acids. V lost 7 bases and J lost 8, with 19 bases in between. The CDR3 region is CASSPGGGFYSPLHF. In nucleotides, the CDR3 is TGTGCCAGCTCACCGGGGGGGGGCTTTTATTCACCCCTCCACTTT.

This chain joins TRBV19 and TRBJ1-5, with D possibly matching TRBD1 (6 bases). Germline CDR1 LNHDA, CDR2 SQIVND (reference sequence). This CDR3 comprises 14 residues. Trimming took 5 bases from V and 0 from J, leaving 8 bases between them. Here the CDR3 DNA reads TGTGCCAGTAGTGGACAGTATAGCAATCAGCCCCAGCATTTT. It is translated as CASSGQYSNQPQHF.

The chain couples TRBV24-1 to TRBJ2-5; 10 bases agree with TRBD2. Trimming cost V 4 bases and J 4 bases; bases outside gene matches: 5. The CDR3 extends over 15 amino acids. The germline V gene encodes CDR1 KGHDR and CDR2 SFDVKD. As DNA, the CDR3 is TGTGCCACCAGTGACCCTAGGACTAGCGGAGAGACCCAGTACTTC. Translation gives CATSDPRTSGETQYF.

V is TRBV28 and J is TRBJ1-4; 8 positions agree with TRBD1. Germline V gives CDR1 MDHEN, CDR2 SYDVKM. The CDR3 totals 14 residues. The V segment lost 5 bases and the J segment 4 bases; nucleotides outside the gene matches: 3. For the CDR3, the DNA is TGTGCCAGCAGTCAGGACAGGGATAATGAAAAACTGTTTTTT. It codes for CASSQDRDNEKLFF.

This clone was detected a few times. The CDR3 loop reads CASSQGAARSPLHF. CDR3 DNA sequence: TGCGCCAGCAGCCAAGGGGCGGCGAGATCACCCCTCCACTTT. This sequence joins TRBV4-3 and TRBJ1-6; no firm D call. The germline gives CDR1 LGHNA, CDR2 YSLEER. The CDR3 runs 14 residues. The V and J ends lost 1 base and 10 bases respectively, with 11 bases between them.

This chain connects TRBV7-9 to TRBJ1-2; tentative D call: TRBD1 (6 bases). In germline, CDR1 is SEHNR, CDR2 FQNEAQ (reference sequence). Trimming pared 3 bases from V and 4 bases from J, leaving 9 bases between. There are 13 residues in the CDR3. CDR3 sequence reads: CASSFTTGYGYTF. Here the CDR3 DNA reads TGTGCCAGCAGCTTTACGACAGGCTATGGCTACACCTTC.

The CDR3 DNA follows: TGTGCCAGCAGTGTCGGGAGGGCCGGCACAGATACGCAGTATTTT. Its translation is CASSVGRAGTDTQYF. This chain joins TRBV6-2 or TRBV6-3 and TRBJ2-3, with 8 bases fitting TRBD2. Losses at the gene ends were 5 bases for V and 1 base for J; bases not matched to a gene: 5. CDR1 is MNHEY and CDR2 is SVGEGT in the germline V gene. This CDR3 region has 15 residues.